The clone carrying this T cell receptor beta chain has at least ten counts. The sample comes from a study of T-cell reconstitution after alpha-beta-depleted transplantation in children. A TCRbeta library incorporating unique molecular identifiers was prepared. TCRdb reanalysed the PCR reads using MiXCR and keeps one entry per CDR3 protein. This table holds 360,000 or so distinct CDR3 sequences, roughly 20% found once. V was clipped by 4 bases and J by 7 bases, with 14 bases between them. Germline lookup yields CDR1 SQVTM and CDR2 ANQGSEA. The CDR3 is 13 residues long. This specimen consisted of PBMCs from the stem cell graft donor, obtained from the stem cell graft. This sequence joins TRBV29-1 and TRBJ2-1; possible D gene TRBD1, 6 bases. The TCR originated in a human donor who donated a stem cell graft to a child with acute myeloid leukemia. CDR3 loop: CSVGAGDGNEQFF. For the CDR3, the DNA is TGCAGCGTTGGGGCAGGGGATGGGAATGAGCAGTTCTTC.